These 28 T cell receptor beta chains originate from one sample sequenced in a study of T cell repertoires in cytomegalovirus infection. TCRdb reanalysed the reads using MiXCR and keeps one entry per CDR3 protein. The data hold 510,000 or so distinct CDR3 sequences, with more than 20% observed a single time. Source material: PBMCs. The receptors were gathered from a human donor in good health (CMV status not recorded). Some clones in this sample may be carry-over from other donors' samples.

This chain uses TRBV7-2 with TRBJ2-3; 8 bases line up with TRBD2. CDR3 length: 15 amino acids. Germline CDR1 SGHTA, CDR2 FQGNSA. Germline trimming cut 1 base from V and 4 bases from J; bases unmatched to any gene: 4. Written as DNA, the CDR3 is TGTGCCAGCAGCTTAGAACTAGCGGTCTCAGATACGCAGTATTTT. Its translation: CASSLELAVSDTQYF. Full variable domain (outside the CDR3, taken from reference TRBV7-2 and TRBJ2-3): GAGVSQSPSNKVTEKGKDVELRCDPISGHTALYWYRQSLGQGLEFLIYFQGNSAPDKSGLPSDRFSAERTGGSVSTLTIQRTQQEDSAVYLCASSLELAVSDTQYFGPGTRLTVL.

A few counts support this clonotype. V is TRBV7-8 and J is TRBJ2-1; the match to TRBD2 covers 12 bases. After removal of 0 bases from V and 8 bases from J, the junction contained 5 bases not matched to a gene. The CDR3 runs to 16 residues. Germline-derived CDR1 and CDR2 are SGHVS and FQNEAQ. For the CDR3, the DNA is TGTGCCAGCAGCTTAGCGTCTAGCGGGAGGGGGGATGAGCAGTTCTTC. The encoded protein is CASSLASSGRGDEQFF.

The CDR3 spells CASSGQASRTQYF. In nucleotides, the CDR3 is TGTGCCAGCAGCGGACAGGCATCGAGGACCCAGTACTTC. The chain carries TRBV7-6 and TRBJ2-5; TRBD1 matches at 7 bases. This CDR3 is 13 amino acids long. Per the germline V gene, CDR1 is SGHVS and CDR2 is FNYEAQ. Unmatched junction bases numbered 7, after V lost 5 bases and J lost 7 bases. The variable domain in full, completed from reference TRBV7-6 and TRBJ2-5, reads GAGVSQSPRYKVTKRGQDVALRCDPISGHVSLYWYRQALGQGPEFLTYFNYEAQQDKSGLPNDRFSAERPEGSISTLTIQRTEQRDSAMYRCASSGQASRTQYFGPGTRLLVL.

This clonotype was seen repeatedly, ten times or more. J is TRBJ1-1 and V is TRBV7-8; TRBD1 aligns across 8 bases. J gave up 0 bases and V 5 bases, and 2 bases lay outside the gene matches. Germline values: CDR1 SGHVS, CDR2 FQNEAQ. CDR3 length equals 14 residues. The CDR3 DNA follows: TGTGCCAGCAGCGTGACAGGGGTGAACACTGAAGCTTTCTTT. Translating gives CASSVTGVNTEAFF.

The chain carries TRBV5-4 and TRBJ2-3, with a tentative D call TRBD1 (5 bases). Per the germline V gene, CDR1 is SGHNT and CDR2 is YYREEE (reference sequence). The CDR3 is made up of 14 amino acids. V lost 4 bases, J lost 1 base, and 10 bases lay in between. The CDR3 sequence: CASSAGPGTDTQYF. In DNA form, the CDR3 reads TGTGCCAGCAGCGCAGGGCCAGGCACAGATACGCAGTATTTT.

The chain recombines TRBV27 with TRBJ2-7; D not resolved. This CDR3 contains 15 residues. The germline CDR1 and CDR2 sequences are MNHEY and SMNVEV (reference sequence). Between the trimmed V and J ends, which lost 6 bases and 2 bases, there was a span of 17 bases. The CDR3 protein is CASSLLAVNPYEQYF. The DNA for the CDR3 is TGTGCCAGCAGCCTCCTGGCAGTAAACCCCTACGAGCAGTACTTC.

This clonotype has only a few counts. The chain has TRBV11-3 and TRBJ2-1, with D unresolved. In germline, CDR1 is SGHNT, CDR2 YENEEA. Trimming removed 5 bases from V and 7 bases from J, with 18 bases in between. The CDR3 spans 15 residues. The CDR3 loop is CASSPGQVSANEQFF. In DNA form, the CDR3 reads TGTGCCAGCAGCCCAGGCCAGGTGTCGGCGAATGAGCAGTTCTTC.

The count of this clonotype is one. The rearrangement joins TRBV6-2 or TRBV6-3 to TRBJ2-7; D is perhaps TRBD1 (5 bases). Germline lookup yields CDR1 MNHEY and CDR2 SVGEGT. With 5 bases removed from V and 0 bases from J, the gap between germline ends came to 8 bases. The CDR3 covers 13 residues. CDR3 coding DNA: TGTGCCAGCAGTGAGACAGCCTCCTACGAGCAGTACGTC. Translation: CASSETASYEQYV.

The rearrangement links TRBV12-3 or TRBV12-4 to TRBJ1-2; D not certain. The CDR3 has 13 amino acids. Trimming took 2 bases from V and 4 from J, leaving 8 bases between them. The CDR3 sequence: CASSLSGPYGYTF. CDR3 DNA sequence: TGTGCCAGCAGTTTATCCGGCCCCTATGGCTACACCTTC.

The chain couples TRBV11-2 to TRBJ1-2; no firm D call. Between the trimmed V and J ends, which lost 4 bases and 7 bases, there was a span of 10 bases. The CDR3 loop spans 12 amino acids. Germline V CDR1 and CDR2: SGHAT, FQNNGV. In nucleotides, the CDR3 is TGTGCCAGCAGCTCGATGACTAGTGGCTACACCTTC. Translation gives CASSSMTSGYTF.

This clonotype has a single count. J is TRBJ2-7 and V is TRBV5-6; 9 bases are shared with TRBD2. The V gene's germline CDR1 is SGHDT and CDR2 YYEEEE. After removal of 4 bases from V and 1 base from J, the junction contained 12 bases not matched to a gene. The CDR3 is made up of 17 amino acids. The CDR3 DNA follows: TGTGCCAGCAGCAGAGTAGCGGGAGTCCCCCGATCCTACGAGCAGTACGTC. It encodes CASSRVAGVPRSYEQYV.

The table lists this clonotype with many counts. CDR3 amino acids: CASSLGGGSDIQYF. As DNA, the CDR3 is TGTGCCAGCAGCTTAGGCGGCGGGAGTGACATTCAGTACTTC. The chain carries TRBV7-2 and TRBJ2-4, with TRBD2 identical over 7 bases. CDR3 length: 14 residues. Germline CDR1 is SGHTA and CDR2 is FQGNSA. V was clipped by 1 base and J by 8 bases; unmatched bases: 5.

The rearrangement links TRBV6-6 to TRBJ2-5; D might be TRBD1 or TRBD2, each matching 6 bases. This CDR3 spans 15 amino acids. Looked up from germline, CDR1 is MNHNY and CDR2 is SVGAGI (reference sequence). V was trimmed by 0 bases and J by 7 bases, leaving 15 bases between them. The CDR3 is CASSYSEGEAVTQYF. CDR3 DNA sequence: TGTGCCAGCAGTTACTCGGAGGGGGAGGCCGTGACCCAGTACTTC.

This rearrangement joins TRBV25-1 to TRBJ1-2, with 7 bases matching TRBD1. V lost 4 bases and J lost 3; bases outside the gene matches: 2. Germline V lookup: CDR1 MGHDK, CDR2 SYGVNS. The CDR3 contains 13 residues. The CDR3 sequence: CASSADRDYGYTF. Written as DNA, the CDR3 is TGTGCCAGCAGTGCAGACAGGGACTATGGCTACACCTTC.

The chain carries TRBV12-3 or TRBV12-4 and TRBJ1-3; D not certain. V was trimmed by 7 bases and J by 4 bases, leaving 11 bases between them. The CDR3 consists of 13 residues. In DNA, the CDR3 is TGTGCCAGCACCCTCCTGGGGGGAAACACCATATATTTT. Amino acid sequence: CASTLLGGNTIYF.

The chain recombines TRBV4-2 with TRBJ2-7; perhaps TRBD2 as D (6 bases). There are 16 residues in the CDR3. From germline, CDR1 is LGHNA and CDR2 YNFKEQ. Trimming took off 0 bases at V and 2 bases at J, with 14 bases between the two ends. For the CDR3, the DNA is TGTGCCAGCAGCCAAGAGGTGGGGGGTGCGGCCTACGAGCAGTACTTC. Translated, it gives CASSQEVGGAAYEQYF.

About this clonotype: Sequence at one end of the junction differs from germline and may be a read error. This chain links TRBV7-9 with TRBJ2-5; D gene unclear. This CDR3 has 12 residues. Germline CDR1 is SEHNR and CDR2 is FQNEAQ (reference sequence). The CDR3: CASSLARETLYF. The CDR3 DNA follows: TGTGCCAGCAGCTTAGCCCGCGAGACCCTGTACTTC. Looking up the rest from reference TRBV7-9 and TRBJ2-5 gives the full variable domain: DTGVSQNPRHKITKRGQNVTFRCDPISEHNRLYWYRQTLGQGPEFLTYFQNEAQLEKSRLLSDRFSAERPKGSFSTLEIQRTEQGDSAMYLCASSLARETLYFGPGTRLLVL.

The CDR3 region has the DNA TGTGCCAGTAGCTCCGGGACTTCAAACACTGAAGCTTTCTTT. Translation gives CASSSGTSNTEAFF. The chain couples TRBV19 to TRBJ1-1, with D maybe TRBD1 (5 bases). This CDR3 has 14 residues. The ends were cut back, 6 bases at V and 2 bases at J, with 13 bases in the middle. Germline V CDR1 and CDR2: LNHDA, SQIVND (reference sequence). The full variable domain, in which reference TRBV19 and TRBJ1-1 provide the parts outside the CDR3, is DGGITQSPKYLFRKEGQNVTLSCEQNLNHDAMYWYRQDPGQGLRLIYYSQIVNDFQKGDIAEGYSVSREKKESFPLTVTSAQKNPTAFYLCASSSGTSNTEAFFGQGTRLTVV.

Turning to this clonotype: This may be a read error, as it is one base from a much larger clone. This chain joins TRBV9 and TRBJ2-1; 14 nucleotides match TRBD2. This CDR3 spans 15 amino acids. The germline CDR1 and CDR2 sequences are SGDLS and YYNGEE. CDR3 region: CASSVGTSGGGEQSF. CDR3 nucleotides: TGTGCCAGCAGCGTCGGGACTAGCGGGGGAGGTGAGCAGTCCTTC.

This chain joins TRBV5-4 and TRBJ2-2, with TRBD2 matching over 7 bases. The CDR3 covers 15 residues. Germline trimming cut 5 bases from V and 3 bases from J; bases unmatched to any gene: 7. Germline CDR1 is SGHNT and CDR2 is YYREEE (reference sequence). CDR3 amino acids: CASRSGTTYTGELFF. In DNA, the CDR3 is TGTGCCAGCAGGTCCGGGACTACGTACACCGGGGAGCTGTTTTTT.

CDR3: CSARSSADTQYF. The DNA for the CDR3 is TGCAGTGCTAGATCCTCCGCAGATACGCAGTATTTT. The rearrangement links TRBV20-1 to TRBJ2-3; D is ambiguous. Germline V CDR1 and CDR2: DFQATT, SNEGSKA (reference sequence). Trimming left V 2 bases short and J 4 bases short, with 7 bases between. The CDR3 runs to 12 residues.

The V gene is TRBV2, the J gene TRBJ2-2; tentative D call: TRBD2 (6 bases). The CDR3 has 14 residues. V was clipped by 6 bases and J by 4 bases, with 12 bases between them. The V gene's germline CDR1 is SNHLY and CDR2 FYNNEI. The CDR3 region has the DNA TGTGCCAGCAGAGATTTGACTAGCACCGGGGAGCTGTTTTTT. This gives the protein CASRDLTSTGELFF.

This clonotype was recorded many times. The chain has TRBV27 and TRBJ2-3; 10 positions match TRBD2. The CDR3 has 11 residues. Germline V CDR1 and CDR2: MNHEY, SMNVEV (reference sequence). J was trimmed by 9 bases and V by 8 bases; bases with no gene match: 2. The CDR3 DNA is TGTGCCAGCGCGACTAGCGGGACGCAGTATTTT. It translates to CASATSGTQYF.

This chain joins TRBV6-5 and TRBJ1-1, with D tentatively TRBD1 (5 bases). The CDR3 consists of 14 residues. Germline CDR1 reads MNHEY; CDR2 reads SVGAGI. Trimming pared 0 bases from V and 3 bases from J, leaving 8 bases between. The CDR3 spells CASSYSGRDTEAFF. As DNA, the CDR3 is TGTGCCAGCAGTTACTCGGGCAGGGACACTGAAGCTTTCTTT.

CDR3 sequence: CASSSLPRGETQYF. The CDR3 DNA is TGTGCCAGCAGCTCCCTCCCTCGCGGAGAGACCCAGTACTTC. The chain uses TRBV7-8 and TRBJ2-5, with no clear D. Between the trimmed V and J ends, which lost 4 bases and 4 bases, there was a span of 13 bases. The CDR3 has 14 residues. CDR1 SGHVS and CDR2 FQNEAQ come from the germline V gene. The full variable domain, with the rest looked up from reference TRBV7-8 and TRBJ2-5, is GAGVSQSPRYKVAKRGQDVALRCDPISGHVSLFWYQQALGQGPEFLTYFQNEAQLDKSGLPSDRFFAERPEGSVSTLKIQRTQQEDSAVYLCASSSLPRGETQYFGPGTRLLVL.

A few counts support this clonotype. The chain recombines TRBV6-5 with TRBJ1-2; D possibly corresponds to TRBD1 (5 bases). Germline V gene data show CDR1 as MNHEY and CDR2 as SVGAGI. The CDR3 is 13 amino acids. The V and J ends lost 2 bases and 7 bases respectively, with 11 bases between them. The CDR3 reads CASSYGGVGGYTF. For the CDR3, the DNA is TGTGCCAGCAGTTACGGAGGGGTGGGTGGCTACACCTTC.

The chain has TRBV3-1 and TRBJ2-5; 7 nucleotides line up with TRBD1. CDR1 and CDR2 from the germline V gene are LGHDT and YNNKEL (reference sequence). The CDR3 sequence is 15 residues long. V lost 8 bases to trimming and J lost 5 bases; unmatched junction nucleotides: 14. The CDR3 protein is CASGEGQDRVETQYF. CDR3 bases: TGTGCCAGCGGAGAAGGACAGGATCGCGTCGAGACCCAGTACTTC.

This clonotype showed up just once. The chain employs TRBV6-2 or TRBV6-3 and TRBJ2-7; the D gene is possibly TRBD2 (6 bases). Germline lookup yields CDR1 MNHEY and CDR2 SVGEGT. The CDR3 is 12 residues long. V was trimmed by 9 bases and J by 5 bases, leaving 14 bases between them. The CDR3 DNA sequence: TGTGCCAGGGCACCCGGGAGTAACGAGCAGTACGTC. It codes for CARAPGSNEQYV.